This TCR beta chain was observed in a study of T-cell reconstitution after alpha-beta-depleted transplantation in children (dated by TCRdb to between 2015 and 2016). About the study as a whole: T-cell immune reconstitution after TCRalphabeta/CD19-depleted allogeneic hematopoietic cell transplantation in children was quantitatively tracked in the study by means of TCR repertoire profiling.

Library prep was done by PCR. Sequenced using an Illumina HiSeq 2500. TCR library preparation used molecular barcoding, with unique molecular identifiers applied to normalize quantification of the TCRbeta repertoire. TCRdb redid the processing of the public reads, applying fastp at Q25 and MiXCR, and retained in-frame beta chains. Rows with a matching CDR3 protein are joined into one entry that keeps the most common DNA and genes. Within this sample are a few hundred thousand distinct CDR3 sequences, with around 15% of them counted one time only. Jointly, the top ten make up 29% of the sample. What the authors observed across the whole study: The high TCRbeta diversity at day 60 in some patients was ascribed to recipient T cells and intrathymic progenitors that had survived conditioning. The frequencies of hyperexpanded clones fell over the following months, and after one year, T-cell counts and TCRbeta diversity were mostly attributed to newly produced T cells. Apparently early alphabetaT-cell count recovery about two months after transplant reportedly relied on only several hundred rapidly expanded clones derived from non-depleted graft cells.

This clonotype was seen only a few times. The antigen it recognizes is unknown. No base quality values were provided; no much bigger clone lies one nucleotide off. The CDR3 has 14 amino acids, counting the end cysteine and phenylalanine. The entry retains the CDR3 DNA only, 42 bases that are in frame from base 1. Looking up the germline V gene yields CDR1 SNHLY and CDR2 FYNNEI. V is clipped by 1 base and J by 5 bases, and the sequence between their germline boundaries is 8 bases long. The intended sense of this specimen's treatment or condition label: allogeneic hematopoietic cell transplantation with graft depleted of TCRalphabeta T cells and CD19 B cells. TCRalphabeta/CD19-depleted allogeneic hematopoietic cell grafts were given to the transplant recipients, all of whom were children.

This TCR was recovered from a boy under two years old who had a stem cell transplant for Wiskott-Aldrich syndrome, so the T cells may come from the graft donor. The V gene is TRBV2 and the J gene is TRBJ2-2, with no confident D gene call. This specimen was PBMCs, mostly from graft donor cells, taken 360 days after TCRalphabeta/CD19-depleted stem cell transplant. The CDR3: CASSEGARTGELFF. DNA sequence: TGTGCCAGCAGTGAAGGGGCCCGAACCGGGGAGCTGTTTTTT.